The TCR beta chain described here comes from a study of blood T cell repertoires in COVID-19 (dated by TCRdb to about 2020). For the study in its entirety: Samples from collaborators originated in the United States, Italy and Spain and spanned both the acute and convalescent phases of COVID-19. The prospective study material was composed of cDNA or gDNA derived from T cells, B-cell-depleted T cells, or PBMCs. Subjects who had been exposed to COVID-19, were actively infected with it, or had recovered from it provided the deeply sampled blood TCRbeta repertoires that made up the dataset. The repertoires were released in a freely available public database intended as a resource for research on the immune response to SARS-CoV-2. The samples were drawn from two sources: the first 160 participants of the ongoing ImmuneRACE study, and 950 to 1,500 subjects contributed by 6 global collaborators. Nearly every sample came with metadata listing a de-identified subject ID, COVID-19 status, age in years and sex. HLA class I and class II types, where available, came from metadata supplied by the sample provider rather than from assay-based typing. The full study reports these points: How much clinical and demographic metadata was included differed by source and by participant, and the metadata was provided uncurated.

Note on this clone: Its binding antigen is unknown. No base qualities exist here, and no much larger clone lies one base off it.

TCRbeta CDR3 regions were amplified from genomic DNA by means of the immunoSEQ Assay, a bias-controlled multiplex PCR. Per the authors' processing: The number of nucleated cells in each sample was estimated from the amplification of reference gene primers within the assay. To quantify the absolute abundance of each unique TCRbeta CDR3 rearrangement, sequence reads were collapsed and filtered. For each sample, productive Simpson clonality was calculated as the square root of Simpson's diversity index over productive rearrangements. Imported from immuneACCESS, the table was reduced by TCRdb to in-frame sequences with V and J called. These copies leave out some clones; in studies compared against another copy, an unresolved V gene accounts for under half, and the cause of the remainder is not known. For V, J and clone size, that table is used; D and trimming come from the DNA. Present in this sample are just over 70,000 clones, 80% of which were seen just once. The ten largest clones add up to about 20% of the sample.

Samples from volunteer blood donors who had recovered from COVID-19 were contributed by a second Seattle source. Each collaborating institution followed its own protocols to collect whole blood in K2EDTA tubes. Collaborator samples were shipped for TCRbeta analysis as frozen whole blood, isolated PBMCs, or DNA extracted from either sample type. Reading the germline V gene (reference sequence) gives CDR1 MNHEY and CDR2 SMNVEV. The junction carries 10 bases between V and J, which are trimmed by 2 bases and 0 bases respectively. From cysteine to phenylalanine, the CDR3 is 15 amino acids long. Of the read, only the CDR3 DNA is kept; its 45 bases are in frame from base 1.

The sequenced sample consisted of peripheral blood. The sequence derives from a man aged 70-80 years who had recovered from COVID-19. The rearranged chain carries TRBV27 and TRBJ1-1; the D gene is perhaps TRBD1, from 6 matching bases. The nucleotide sequence is given as TGTGCCAGCAGTTTAAGCAGGGGCATGAACACTGAAGCTTTCTTT. It translates as CASSLSRGMNTEAFF.